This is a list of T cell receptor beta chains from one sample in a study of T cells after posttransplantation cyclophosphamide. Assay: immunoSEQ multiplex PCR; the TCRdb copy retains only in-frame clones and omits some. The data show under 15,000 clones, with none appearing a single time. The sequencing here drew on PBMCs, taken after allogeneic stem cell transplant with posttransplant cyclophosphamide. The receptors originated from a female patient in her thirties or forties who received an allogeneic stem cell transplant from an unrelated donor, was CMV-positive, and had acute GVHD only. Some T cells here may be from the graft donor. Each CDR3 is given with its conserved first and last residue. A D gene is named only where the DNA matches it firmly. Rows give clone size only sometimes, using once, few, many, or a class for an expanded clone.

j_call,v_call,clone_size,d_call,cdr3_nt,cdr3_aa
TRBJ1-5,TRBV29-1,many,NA,TGCAGCGTAGATCAGGGTAGCAATCAGCCCCAGCATTTT,CSVDQGSNQPQHF
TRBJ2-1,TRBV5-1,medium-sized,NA,TGCGCCAGCAGCCTCCAGGGGATCTACAATGAGCAGTTCTTC,CASSLQGIYNEQFF
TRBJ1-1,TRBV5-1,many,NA,TGCGCCAGCAAGTCCGGGGAAATAGGCACTGAAGCTTTCTTT,CASKSGEIGTEAFF
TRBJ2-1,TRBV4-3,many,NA,TGCGCCAGCAGCCAAGATGAGAGTATCCGATTCAATGAGCAGTTCTTC,CASSQDESIRFNEQFF
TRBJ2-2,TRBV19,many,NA,TGTGCCAGCATTTCCACAGGTCGCTACACCGGGGAGCTGTTTTTT,CASISTGRYTGELFF
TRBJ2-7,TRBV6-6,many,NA,TGTGCCAGCAGTACCAGACAGGTCTACGAGCAGTACTTC,CASSTRQVYEQYF
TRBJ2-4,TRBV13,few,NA,TGTGCCAGCAGCACCCTGATGCCCGGGGCCAAAAACATTCAGTACTTC,CASSTLMPGAKNIQYF
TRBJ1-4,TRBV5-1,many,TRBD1,TGCGCCAGCAGTTATGGAACAGGGGATGAAAAACTGTTTTTT,CASSYGTGDEKLFF
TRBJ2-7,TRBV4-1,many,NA,TGCGCCAGCAGCCAAGTGGCGGTTTACTCCTACGAGCAGTACTTC,CASSQVAVYSYEQYF
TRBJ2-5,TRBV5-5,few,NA,TGTGCCAGCAGCGCCAACAGGGTCCGGGAAGGAGAGACCCAGTACTTC,CASSANRVREGETQYF
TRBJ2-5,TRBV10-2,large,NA,TGCGCCAGCAGTGAGTCTTCGACTCTCCAAGAGACCCAGTACTTC,CASSESSTLQETQYF
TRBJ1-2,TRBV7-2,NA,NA,TGTGCCAGCAGTCACAGTTTGGGCAGGGGTAACTATGGCTACACCTTC,CASSHSLGRGNYGYTF
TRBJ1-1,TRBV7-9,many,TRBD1,TGTGCCAGCAGCTATACAGGGGGCACTGAAGCTTTCTTT,CASSYTGGTEAFF
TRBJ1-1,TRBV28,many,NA,TGTGCCAGCAGCTTCCCCGGGAATACTGAAGCTTTCTTT,CASSFPGNTEAFF
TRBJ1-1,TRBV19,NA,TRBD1,TGTGCCAGCTCTACAGGGGGCGATGGCACTGAAGCTTTCTTT,CASSTGGDGTEAFF
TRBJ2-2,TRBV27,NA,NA,TGTGCCAGCAGTTTACCCCCTGGGCCCGATCCCACCGGGGAGCTGTTTTTT,CASSLPPGPDPTGELFF
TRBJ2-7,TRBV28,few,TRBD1,TGTGCCAGCAGTTTCGGCCAGGGGGTGAACGAGCAGTACTTC,CASSFGQGVNEQYF
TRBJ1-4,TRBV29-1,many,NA,TGCAGCGTTGTGAGGAGTGAAAAACTGTTTTTT,CSVVRSEKLFF
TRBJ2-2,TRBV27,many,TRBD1,TGTGCCAGCAGTTTAAAGCTCCAGGGGGCTAACACCGGGGAGCTGTTTTTT,CASSLKLQGANTGELFF
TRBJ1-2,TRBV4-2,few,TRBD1,TGTGCCAGCAGCCAAGCTTGGGACAGCCGTAACTATGGCTACACCTTC,CASSQAWDSRNYGYTF
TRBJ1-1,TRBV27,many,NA,TGTGCCAGCAGTTTAAAACGCGGGAACACTGAAGCTTTCTTT,CASSLKRGNTEAFF
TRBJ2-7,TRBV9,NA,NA,TGTGCCAGCAGCGTGAGCCCCGGGAGCTCCTACGAGCAGTACTTC,CASSVSPGSSYEQYF
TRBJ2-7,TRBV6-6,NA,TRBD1,TGTGCCAGCAGTGGGGGACAGCCTTACGAGCAGTACTTC,CASSGGQPYEQYF
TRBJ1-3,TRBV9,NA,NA,TGTGCCAGCAGCAGGGAGGAGGGGAGAAGCTCTGGAAACACCATATATTTT,CASSREEGRSSGNTIYF
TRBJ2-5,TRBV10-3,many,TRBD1,TGTGCCATCAGTGAGTCGGTTAGGGGACAGGGAGGAGAGACCCAGTACTTC,CAISESVRGQGGETQYF
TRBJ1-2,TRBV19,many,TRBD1,TGTGCCAGTAGTATAGGGGACAGGAGCTATGGCTACACCTTC,CASSIGDRSYGYTF
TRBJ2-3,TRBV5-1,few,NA,TGCGCCAGCAGCCAGGTAGTGGGGCCGGGAGTGTATACGCAGTATTTT,CASSQVVGPGVYTQYF
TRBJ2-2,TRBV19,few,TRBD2,TGTGCCAGTAGCAGAGGTGGGCCGGGACTAGCGGGATCACCGGATGTCGGGGAGCTGTTTTTT,CASSRGGPGLAGSPDVGELFF
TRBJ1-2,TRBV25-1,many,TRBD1,TGTGCCAGCAGAGACAGGGACAGGGTTCATGGCTACACCTTC,CASRDRDRVHGYTF
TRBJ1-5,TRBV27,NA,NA,TGTGCCAGCAGCCCAAGGACAGCTAGCAATCAGCCCCAGCATTTT,CASSPRTASNQPQHF
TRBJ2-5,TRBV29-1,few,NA,TGCAGCGTTGGAACATCGGAGACCCAGTACTTC,CSVGTSETQYF
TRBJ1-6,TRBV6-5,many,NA,TGTGCCAGCAGTTACTCGGCAGGGGCACATTCACCCCTCCACTTT,CASSYSAGAHSPLHF
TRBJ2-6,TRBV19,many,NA,TGTGCCAGTAGTATCTGGCGGCTCGACTCTGGGGCCAACGTCCTGACTTTC,CASSIWRLDSGANVLTF
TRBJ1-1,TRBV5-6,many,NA,TGTGCCAGCAGCTTGGGGTGGCAGGGGAGAAACACTGAAGCTTTCTTT,CASSLGWQGRNTEAFF
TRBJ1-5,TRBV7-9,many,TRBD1,TGTGCCAGCAGCTTAGATGGGACAGGGTATCAGCCCCAGCATTTT,CASSLDGTGYQPQHF
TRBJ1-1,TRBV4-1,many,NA,TGCGCCAGCAGCCAAGATCTAGGGGTTCAGACATCCTACTCTAGTGACACTGAAGCTTTCTTT,CASSQDLGVQTSYSSDTEAFF
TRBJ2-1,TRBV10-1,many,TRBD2,TGCGCCAGCCCTAGCGGGAGGATGGGTGAGCAGTTCTTC,CASPSGRMGEQFF
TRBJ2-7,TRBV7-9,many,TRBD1,TGTGCCAGCAGCGCACCGGGACAGGGGTCCTACGAGCAGTACTTC,CASSAPGQGSYEQYF
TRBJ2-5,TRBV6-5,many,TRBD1,TGTGCCAGCAGCCTTACAGGGGGCAAGACCCAGTACTTC,CASSLTGGKTQYF
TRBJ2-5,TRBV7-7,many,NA,TGTGCCAGCAGCCTGGGACTCCAAGAGACCCAGTACTTC,CASSLGLQETQYF
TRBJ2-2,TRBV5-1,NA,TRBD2,TGCGCCAGCAGCTCGGGACTAGCGGGGGGGCCGAACACCGGGGAGCTGTTTTTT,CASSSGLAGGPNTGELFF
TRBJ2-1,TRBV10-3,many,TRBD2,TGTGCCATCAGACCCGGGACTAGCGGTCATGAGCAGTTCTTC,CAIRPGTSGHEQFF